Presented here are 10 T cell receptor beta chains from one specimen sequenced in a study of T cell responses to AZD1222 COVID-19 vaccine. Using immunoSEQ multiplex PCR, the repertoire was profiled, and TCRdb retains in-frame clones only, with some absent. The table shows 120,000 or so clones, with 85% to 90% occurring only once. The sequencing here drew on peripheral blood, taken on day 0 of AZD1222 vaccination. The source of these receptors is an adult in good health.

The rearrangement links TRBV7-8 to TRBJ2-3, with 7 bases lining up with TRBD2. The junction had 6 bases not matched to a gene; V was cut back by 1 base and J by 2 bases. The CDR3 spans 16 residues. Germline CDR1 is SGHVS and CDR2 is FQNEAQ. Here the CDR3 reads CASSLVGGSHTDTQYF. The CDR3 DNA is TGTGCCAGCAGCTTAGTCGGCGGGAGTCACACAGATACGCAGTATTTT.

J is TRBJ2-1 and V is TRBV5-4; 14 positions match TRBD2. V gave up 2 bases and J gave up 8 bases; unmatched junction bases: 6. Germline loops: CDR1 SGHNT, CDR2 YYREEE (reference sequence). This CDR3 has 16 amino acids. CDR3 loop: CASSFGTSGRWDEQFF. The CDR3 DNA follows: TGTGCCAGCAGCTTTGGGACTAGCGGGAGATGGGATGAGCAGTTCTTC.

The chain links TRBV5-1 to TRBJ1-1; D remains ambiguous. The ends were cut back, 0 bases at V and 3 bases at J, with 15 bases in the middle. Germline lookup yields CDR1 SGHRS and CDR2 YFSETQ. The CDR3 has 16 amino acids. In DNA form, the CDR3 reads TGCGCCAGCAGCTTGGCCGGGAAGGTTAGGGACACTGAAGCTTTCTTT. Protein: CASSLAGKVRDTEAFF. Full variable domain (outside the CDR3, taken from reference TRBV5-1 and TRBJ1-1): KAGVTQTPRYLIKTRGQQVTLSCSPISGHRSVSWYQQTPGQGLQFLFEYFSETQRNKGNFPGRFSGRQFSNSRSEMNVSTLELGDSALYLCASSLAGKVRDTEAFFGQGTRLTVV.

The gene calls are TRBV19 and TRBJ2-2; TRBD2 aligns across 7 bases. Germline V CDR1 and CDR2: LNHDA, SQIVND (reference sequence). CDR3 length: 15 amino acids. Trimming at V came to 5 bases and at J to 2 bases, leaving 5 bases not matched to a gene. The CDR3 loop is CASSPGTTNTGELFF. The CDR3 DNA follows: TGTGCCAGTAGTCCCGGGACTACCAACACCGGGGAGCTGTTTTTT.

This rearrangement joins TRBV4-3 to TRBJ2-7; no firm D call. Per the germline V gene, CDR1 is LGHNA and CDR2 is YSLEER. V dropped 0 bases and J dropped 2 bases, with 11 bases sitting between them. The CDR3 runs 15 residues. This chain's CDR3 is CASSQDKVGPYEQYF. CDR3 sequence (DNA): TGCGCCAGCAGCCAAGATAAGGTGGGCCCCTACGAGCAGTACTTC.

The genes are TRBV6-6 and TRBJ2-7, with 12 positions matching TRBD2. In germline, CDR1 is MNHNY, CDR2 SVGAGI (reference sequence). Germline trimming cut 5 bases from V and 4 bases from J; bases unmatched to any gene: 6. This CDR3 contains 15 residues. The CDR3 sequence: CASSGTSGRWYEQYF. For the CDR3, the DNA is TGTGCCAGCAGTGGAACTAGCGGGAGGTGGTACGAGCAGTACTTC.

The CDR3 sequence: CASSPPEGAILYEQYF. In nucleotides, the CDR3 is TGTGCCAGCAGTCCCCCCGAAGGGGCGATACTCTACGAGCAGTACTTC. V is TRBV6-2 or TRBV6-3 and J is TRBJ2-7; possible D gene TRBD1, 5 bases. CDR1 and CDR2 (germline): MNHEY, SVGEGT. The CDR3 extends over 16 amino acids. V was trimmed by 5 bases and J by 3 bases, leaving 20 bases between them.

The chain links TRBV11-1 to TRBJ2-7; possible D gene TRBD2, 5 bases. Germline CDR1 reads SGHAT; CDR2 reads FQDESV (reference sequence). There are 15 residues in the CDR3. Trimming left V 3 bases short and J 2 bases short, with 14 bases between. The CDR3 DNA follows: TGTGCCAGCAGCTTCGGAGGAGGCAGAGCCTACGAGCAGTACTTC. Translation gives CASSFGGGRAYEQYF.

This sequence joins TRBV28 and TRBJ1-1, with 7 bases identical to TRBD1. CDR3 length: 13 residues. The junction had 3 bases not matched to a gene; V was cut back by 4 bases and J by 4 bases. CDR1 is MDHEN, CDR2 SYDVKM, per germline. The CDR3 DNA is TGTGCCAGCAGTTCCCAGGGGGGCACTGAAGCTTTCTTT. This codes for CASSSQGGTEAFF.

The CDR3 bases are TGTGCCAGTAGTACAGCACTCAATCAGCCCCAGCATTTT. Its protein product is CASSTALNQPQHF. The V gene is TRBV19, the J gene TRBJ1-5, with D unclear. This CDR3 is built from 13 residues. The germline CDR1 and CDR2 sequences are LNHDA and SQIVND (reference sequence). The ends were cut back, 4 bases at V and 3 bases at J, with 7 bases in the middle.